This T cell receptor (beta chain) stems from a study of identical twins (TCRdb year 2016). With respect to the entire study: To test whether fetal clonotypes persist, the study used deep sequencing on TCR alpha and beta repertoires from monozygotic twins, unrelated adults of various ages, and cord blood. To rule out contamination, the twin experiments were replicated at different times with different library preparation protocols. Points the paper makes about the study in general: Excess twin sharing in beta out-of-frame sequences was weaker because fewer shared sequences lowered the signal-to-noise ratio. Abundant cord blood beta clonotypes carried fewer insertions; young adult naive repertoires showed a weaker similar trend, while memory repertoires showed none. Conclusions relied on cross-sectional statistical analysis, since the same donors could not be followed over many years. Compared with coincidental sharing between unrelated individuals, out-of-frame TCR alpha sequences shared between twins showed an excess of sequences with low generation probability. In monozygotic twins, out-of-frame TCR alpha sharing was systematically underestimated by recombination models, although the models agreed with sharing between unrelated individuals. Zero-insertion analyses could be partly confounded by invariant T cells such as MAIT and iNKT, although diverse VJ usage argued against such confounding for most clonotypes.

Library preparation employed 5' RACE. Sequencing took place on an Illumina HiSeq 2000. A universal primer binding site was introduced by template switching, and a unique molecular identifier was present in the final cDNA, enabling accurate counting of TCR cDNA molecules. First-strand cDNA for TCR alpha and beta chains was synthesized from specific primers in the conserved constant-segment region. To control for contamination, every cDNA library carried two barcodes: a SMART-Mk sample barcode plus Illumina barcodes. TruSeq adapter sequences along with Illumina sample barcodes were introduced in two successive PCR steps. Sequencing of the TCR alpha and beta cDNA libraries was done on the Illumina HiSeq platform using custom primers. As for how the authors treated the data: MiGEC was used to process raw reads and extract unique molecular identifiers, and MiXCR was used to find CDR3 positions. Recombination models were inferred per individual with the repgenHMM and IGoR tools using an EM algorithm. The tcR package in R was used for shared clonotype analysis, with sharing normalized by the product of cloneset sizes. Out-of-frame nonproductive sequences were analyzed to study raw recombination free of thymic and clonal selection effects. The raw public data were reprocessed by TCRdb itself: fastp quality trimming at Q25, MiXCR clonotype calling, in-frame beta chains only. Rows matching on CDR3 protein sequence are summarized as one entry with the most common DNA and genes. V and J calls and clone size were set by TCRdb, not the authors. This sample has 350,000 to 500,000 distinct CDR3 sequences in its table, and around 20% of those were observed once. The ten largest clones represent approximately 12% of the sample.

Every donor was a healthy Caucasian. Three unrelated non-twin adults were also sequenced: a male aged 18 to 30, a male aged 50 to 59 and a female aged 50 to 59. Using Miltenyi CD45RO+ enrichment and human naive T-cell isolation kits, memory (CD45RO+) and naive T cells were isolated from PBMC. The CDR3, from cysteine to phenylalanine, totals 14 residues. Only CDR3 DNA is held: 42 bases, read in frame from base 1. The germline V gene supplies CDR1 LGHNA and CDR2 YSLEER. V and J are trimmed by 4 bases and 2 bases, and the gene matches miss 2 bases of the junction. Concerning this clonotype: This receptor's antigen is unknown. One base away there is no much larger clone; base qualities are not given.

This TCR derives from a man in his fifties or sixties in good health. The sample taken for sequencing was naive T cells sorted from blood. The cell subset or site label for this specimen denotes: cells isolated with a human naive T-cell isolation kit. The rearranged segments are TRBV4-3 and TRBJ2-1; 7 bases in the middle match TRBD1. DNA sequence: TGCGCCAGCAGCCGAGGACAGGCCTACAATGAGCAGTTCTTC. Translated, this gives CASSRGQAYNEQFF.